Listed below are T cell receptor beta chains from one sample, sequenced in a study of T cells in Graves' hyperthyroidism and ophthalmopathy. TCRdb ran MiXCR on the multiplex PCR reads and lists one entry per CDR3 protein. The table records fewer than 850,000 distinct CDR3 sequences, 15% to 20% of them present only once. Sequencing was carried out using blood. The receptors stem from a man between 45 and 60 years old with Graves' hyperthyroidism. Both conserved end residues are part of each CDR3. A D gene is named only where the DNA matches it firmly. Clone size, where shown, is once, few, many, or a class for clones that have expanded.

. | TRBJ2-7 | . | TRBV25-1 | TGTGCCAGCAGTGAAAATGTACAGGGCGCGCAGTACTTC | CASSENVQGAQYF
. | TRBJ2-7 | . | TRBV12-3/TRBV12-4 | TGTGCCAGCAGTTTATTCAGGGATCCCCTCGAGCAGTACTTC | CASSLFRDPLEQYF
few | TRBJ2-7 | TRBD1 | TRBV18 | TGTGCCAGCTCACCACCCGGGACAGGGTCGAGTGAGCAGTACTTC | CASSPPGTGSSEQYF
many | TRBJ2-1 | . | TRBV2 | TGTGCCAGCAGTGAAGTAAAGCAGCCCTATAATGAGCAGTTCTTC | CASSEVKQPYNEQFF
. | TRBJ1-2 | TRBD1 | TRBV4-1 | TGCGCCAGCAGCCAATATTCGGACAGGTCATATGGCTACACCTTC | CASSQYSDRSYGYTF
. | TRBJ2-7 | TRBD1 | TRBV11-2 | TGTGCCAGCAGCCCCATAGCTCGACAGGGAACCTACGAGCAGTACTTC | CASSPIARQGTYEQYF
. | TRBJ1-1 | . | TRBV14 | TGTGCCAGCAGCCAAGTCGGCAGGGGTCTACGGCACACTGAAGCTTTCTTT | CASSQVGRGLRHTEAFF
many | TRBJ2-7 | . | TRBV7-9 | TGTGCCAGCGCACCCGGTCGGTTCTCCTACGAGCAGTACTTC | CASAPGRFSYEQYF
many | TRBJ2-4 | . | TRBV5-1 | TGCGCCAGCAGCTTGGAGGCCTCCGCGGCAAACATTCAGTACTTC | CASSLEASAANIQYF
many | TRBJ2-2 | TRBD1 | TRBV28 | TGTGCCAGCAGTTTCTGGGCGACAGGGAGCACCGGGGAGCTGTTTTTT | CASSFWATGSTGELFF
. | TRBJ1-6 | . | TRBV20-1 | TGCAGTGCTTCTCCGACAGATAATTCACCCCTCCACTTT | CSASPTDNSPLHF
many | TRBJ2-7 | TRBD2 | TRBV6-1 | TGTGCCAGCAGTTTAGCGGGAGTTCTCGAGCAGTACTTC | CASSLAGVLEQYF
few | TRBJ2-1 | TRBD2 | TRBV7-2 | TGTGCCAGCGGCCGCCAGTGGGGACTAGCGGGAGTAGGCAATGAGCAGTTCTTC | CASGRQWGLAGVGNEQFF
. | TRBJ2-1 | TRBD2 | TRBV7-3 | TGTGCCAGCAGCTCAGACCTTAATTCGGCGGGAGAGTATGAGCAGTTCTTC | CASSSDLNSAGEYEQFF
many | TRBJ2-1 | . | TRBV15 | TGTGCCACCAGCTTGGATTACAATGAGCAGTTCTTC | CATSLDYNEQFF
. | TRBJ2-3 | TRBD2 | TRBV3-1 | TGTGCCAGCAGCCAAGAGGGACTAGCGGGAGGGGGGACAGATACGCAGTATTTT | CASSQEGLAGGGTDTQYF
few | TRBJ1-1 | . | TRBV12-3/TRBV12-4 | TGTGCCAGCAGTTTTTGGAGTCGGCGTGAAGCTTTCTTT | CASSFWSRREAFF
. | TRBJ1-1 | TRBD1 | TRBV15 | TGTGCCACCAGACAGGAAGGTCAGGTTCAGGGGGACTCTGAAGCTTTCTTT | CATRQEGQVQGDSEAFF
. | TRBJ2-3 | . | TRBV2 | TGTGCCAGCAGAGCGGGACAGATCACAGATACGCAGTATTTT | CASRAGQITDTQYF
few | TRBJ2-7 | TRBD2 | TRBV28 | TGTGCCAGCACTCGTATGGCGGCGGGAGAGGATGAGCAGTACTTC | CASTRMAAGEDEQYF
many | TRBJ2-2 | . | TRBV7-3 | TGTGCCAGCAGCTTAATGGGACACGGGGAGCTGTTTTTT | CASSLMGHGELFF
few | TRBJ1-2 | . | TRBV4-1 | TGCGCCAGCAGCCAAAGTGCCGGGACAAAATATGGCTACACCTTC | CASSQSAGTKYGYTF
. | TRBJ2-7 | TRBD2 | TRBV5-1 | TGCGCCAGCAGCTTGGACCGGGAGGGGGACGAGCAGTACTTC | CASSLDREGDEQYF
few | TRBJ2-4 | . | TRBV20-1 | TGCAGTGCTCTCGGGACTCTCCTAGCCAAAAACATTCAGTACTTC | CSALGTLLAKNIQYF
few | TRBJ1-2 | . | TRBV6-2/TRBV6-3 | TGTGCCAGCAGTCCTCGCAGGGACCACTATGGCTACACCTTC | CASSPRRDHYGYTF
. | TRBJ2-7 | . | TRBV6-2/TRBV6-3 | TGTGCCAGCAGCACAGGGTCCCTCTCCTACGAGCAGTACTTC | CASSTGSLSYEQYF
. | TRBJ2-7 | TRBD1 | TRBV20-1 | TGCAGTGCTAGAGAGACAGGGGGCTTGACCGAGCAGTACTTC | CSARETGGLTEQYF
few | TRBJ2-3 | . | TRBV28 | TGTGCCAGCAGTTTTCCCTTATACACAGATACGCAGTATTTT | CASSFPLYTDTQYF
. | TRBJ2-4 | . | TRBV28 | TGTGCCAGCAGTCGGATAGCCAAAAACATTCAGTACTTC | CASSRIAKNIQYF
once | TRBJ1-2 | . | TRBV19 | TGTGCCAGTAGTATGGCAGGGTATGGCTACACCTTC | CASSMAGYGYTF
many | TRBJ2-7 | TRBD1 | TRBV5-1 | TGCGCCAGCAGCGATCCGGGACAGGGGTGGGAGCAGTACTTC | CASSDPGQGWEQYF
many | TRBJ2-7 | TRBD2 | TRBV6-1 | TGTGCCAGCAGGACCGGGACTAGCAGACACGAGCAGTACTTC | CASRTGTSRHEQYF
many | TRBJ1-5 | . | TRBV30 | TGTGCCTGGCAAGGGGACAATAGCAATCAGCCCCAGCATTTT | CAWQGDNSNQPQHF
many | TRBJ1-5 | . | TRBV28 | TGTGCCAGCAGTTTTCTGGATGCGGGGGGTCAGCCCCAGCATTTT | CASSFLDAGGQPQHF
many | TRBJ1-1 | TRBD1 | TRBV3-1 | TGTGCCAGCAGCCACAGGGGGGCTAGGAACACTGAAGCTTTCTTT | CASSHRGARNTEAFF
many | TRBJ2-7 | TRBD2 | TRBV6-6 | TGTGCCAGCAGTTACCGTAGACTAGCGGGAGACCCCTACGAGCAGTACTTC | CASSYRRLAGDPYEQYF
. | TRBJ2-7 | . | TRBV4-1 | TGCGCCAGCAGCCCGTCGGGGCCAAGCTACGAGCAGTACTTC | CASSPSGPSYEQYF
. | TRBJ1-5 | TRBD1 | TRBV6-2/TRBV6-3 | TGTGCCAGCAGTTACTTCGCTCGGGACAGGGACAATCAGCCCCAGCATTTT | CASSYFARDRDNQPQHF
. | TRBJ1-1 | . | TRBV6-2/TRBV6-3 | TGTGCCAGCAGTATCGTTCGGGGCACTGAAGCTTTCTTT | CASSIVRGTEAFF
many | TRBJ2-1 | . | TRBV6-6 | TGTGCCAGCAGTTACCTTTCAGGGACCCCAATAAGTGAGTTCTTC | CASSYLSGTPISEFF
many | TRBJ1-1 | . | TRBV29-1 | TGCAGCGCTCGGGGCAGACCCATGAACACTGAAGCTTTCTTT | CSARGRPMNTEAFF
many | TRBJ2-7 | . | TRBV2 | TGTGCCAGCAGACGAGACAGGTTCTACGAGCAGTACTTC | CASRRDRFYEQYF
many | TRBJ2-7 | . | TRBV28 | TGTGCCAGCCGCATGGACGGTGTCTCCTACGAGCAGTACTTC | CASRMDGVSYEQYF
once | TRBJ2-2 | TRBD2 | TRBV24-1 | TGTGCCACCAGCGACCCCCCTCTTGGGCGGGAGGGCCTTACCGGGGAGCTGTTTTTT | CATSDPPLGREGLTGELFF
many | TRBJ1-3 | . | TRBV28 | TGTGCCAGCAGTTTAAGGAACACCATATATTTT | CASSLRNTIYF
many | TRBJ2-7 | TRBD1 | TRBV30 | TGTGCCTGGAGTGTAGGGACAGGGGCCTACGAGCAGTACTTC | CAWSVGTGAYEQYF
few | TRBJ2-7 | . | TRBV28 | TGTGCCAGCAGGGGCCTTGGCATATACGAGCAGTACTTC | CASRGLGIYEQYF
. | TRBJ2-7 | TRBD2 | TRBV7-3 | TGTGCCAGCAGCCAAGGGGAGGGCCGGAACGAGCAGTACTTC | CASSQGEGRNEQYF
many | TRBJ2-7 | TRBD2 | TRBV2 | TGTGCCAGCAGTGACGTGATAGCGGGGTCCATGGAGCAGTACTTC | CASSDVIAGSMEQYF
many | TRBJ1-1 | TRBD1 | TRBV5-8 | TGTGCCAGCAGCGTGTACAGGGGGCGCAGGACTGAAGCTTTCTTT | CASSVYRGRRTEAFF
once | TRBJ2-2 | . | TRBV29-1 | TGCAGCGTTGTTGGTCGGACCACCGGGGAGCTGTTTTTT | CSVVGRTTGELFF
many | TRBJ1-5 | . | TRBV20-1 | TGCAGTGCTAGAGATGGGGGGAGCAATCAGCCCCAGCATTTT | CSARDGGSNQPQHF